This TCR beta chain was identified in a study of T-cell reconstitution after alpha-beta-depleted transplantation in children. Preparation of the TCRbeta library involved a method that used unique molecular identifiers. TCRdb re-called the PCR reads through MiXCR, storing one row per CDR3 protein. The sample records around 680,000 distinct CDR3 sequences, 16% being singletons. This clonotype has a count of ten or more. Germline lookup yields CDR1 SQVTM and CDR2 ANQGSEA. V gave up 6 bases and J gave up 6 bases, with 14 bases separating them. There are 13 residues in the CDR3. The chain uses TRBV29-1 and TRBJ1-4; no clear D. Sequencing used PBMCs from the stem cell graft donor, obtained from the stem cell graft. The sequence derives from a human donor who donated a stem cell graft to a child with acute myeloid leukemia. CDR3 protein: CSVTMGGDEKLFF. The CDR3 DNA sequence: TGCAGCGTGACCATGGGCGGGGATGAAAAACTGTTTTTT.